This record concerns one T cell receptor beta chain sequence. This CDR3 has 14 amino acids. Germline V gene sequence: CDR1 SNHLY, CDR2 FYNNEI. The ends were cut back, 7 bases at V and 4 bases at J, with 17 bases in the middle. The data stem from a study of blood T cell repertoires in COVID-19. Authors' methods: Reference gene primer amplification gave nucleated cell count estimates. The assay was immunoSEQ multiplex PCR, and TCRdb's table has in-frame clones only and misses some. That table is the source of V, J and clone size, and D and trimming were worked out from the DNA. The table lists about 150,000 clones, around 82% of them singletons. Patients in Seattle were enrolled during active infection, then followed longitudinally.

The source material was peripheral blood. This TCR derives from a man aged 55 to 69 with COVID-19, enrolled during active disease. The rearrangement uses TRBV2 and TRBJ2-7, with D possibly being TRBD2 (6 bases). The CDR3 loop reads CASIFAGSWYEQYF. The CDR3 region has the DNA TGTGCCAGCATATTCGCCGGGAGCTGGTACGAGCAGTACTTC.